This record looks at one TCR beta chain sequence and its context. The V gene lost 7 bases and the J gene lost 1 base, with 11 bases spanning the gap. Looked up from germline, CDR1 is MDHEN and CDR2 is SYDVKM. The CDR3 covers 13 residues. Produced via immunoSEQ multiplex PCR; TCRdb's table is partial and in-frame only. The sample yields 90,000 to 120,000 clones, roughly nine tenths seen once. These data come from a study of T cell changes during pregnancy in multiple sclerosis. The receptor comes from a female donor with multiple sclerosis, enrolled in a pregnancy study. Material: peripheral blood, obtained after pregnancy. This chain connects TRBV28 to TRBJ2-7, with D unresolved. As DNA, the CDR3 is TGTGCCAGCACCCGACCGCGGTCCTACGAGCAGTACTTC. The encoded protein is CASTRPRSYEQYF.